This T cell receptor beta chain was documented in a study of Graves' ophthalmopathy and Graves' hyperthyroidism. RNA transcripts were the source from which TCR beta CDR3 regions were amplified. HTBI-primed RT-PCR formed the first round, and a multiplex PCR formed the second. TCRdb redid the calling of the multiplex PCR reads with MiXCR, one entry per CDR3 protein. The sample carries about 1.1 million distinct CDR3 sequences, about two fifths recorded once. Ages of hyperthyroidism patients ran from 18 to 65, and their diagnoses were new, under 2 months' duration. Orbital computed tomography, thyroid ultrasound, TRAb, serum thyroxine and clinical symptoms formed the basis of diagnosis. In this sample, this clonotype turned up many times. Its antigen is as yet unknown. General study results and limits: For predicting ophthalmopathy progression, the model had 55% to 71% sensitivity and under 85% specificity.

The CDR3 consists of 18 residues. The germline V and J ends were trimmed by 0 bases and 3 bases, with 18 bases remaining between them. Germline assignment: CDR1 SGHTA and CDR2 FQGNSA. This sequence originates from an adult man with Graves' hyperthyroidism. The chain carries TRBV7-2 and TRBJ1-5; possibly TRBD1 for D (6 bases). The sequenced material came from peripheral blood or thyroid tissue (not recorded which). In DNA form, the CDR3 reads TGTGCCAGCAGCTTAGCCTCTCGGTCAAGGGGGAACAATCAGCCCCAGCATTTT. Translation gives CASSLASRSRGNNQPQHF.